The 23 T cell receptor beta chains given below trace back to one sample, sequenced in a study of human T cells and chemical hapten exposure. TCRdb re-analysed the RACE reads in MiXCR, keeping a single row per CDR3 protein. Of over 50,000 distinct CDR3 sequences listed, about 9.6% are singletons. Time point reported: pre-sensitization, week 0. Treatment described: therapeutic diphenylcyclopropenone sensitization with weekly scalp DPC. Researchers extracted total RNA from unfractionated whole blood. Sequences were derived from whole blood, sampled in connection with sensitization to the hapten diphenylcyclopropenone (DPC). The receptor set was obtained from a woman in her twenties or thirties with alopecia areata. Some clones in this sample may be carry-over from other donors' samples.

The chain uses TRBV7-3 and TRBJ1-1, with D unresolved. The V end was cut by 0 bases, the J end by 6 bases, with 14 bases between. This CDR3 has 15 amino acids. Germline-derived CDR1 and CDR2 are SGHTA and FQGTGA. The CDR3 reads CASSLTGSENSEAFF. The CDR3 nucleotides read TGTGCCAGCAGCTTAACAGGGTCGGAAAACTCTGAAGCTTTCTTT.

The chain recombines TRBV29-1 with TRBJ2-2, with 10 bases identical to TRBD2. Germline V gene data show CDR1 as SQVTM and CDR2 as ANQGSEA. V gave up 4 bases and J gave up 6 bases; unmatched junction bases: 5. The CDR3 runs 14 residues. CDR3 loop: CSVAKRGGPGELFF. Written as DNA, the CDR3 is TGCAGCGTTGCTAAGCGGGGGGGCCCCGGGGAGCTGTTTTTT.

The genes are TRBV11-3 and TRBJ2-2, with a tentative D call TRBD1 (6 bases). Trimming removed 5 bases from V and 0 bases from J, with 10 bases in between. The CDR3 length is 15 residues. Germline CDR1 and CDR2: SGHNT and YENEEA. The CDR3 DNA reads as TGTGCCAGCAGCGCCGGGACAACGAACACCGGGGAGCTGTTTTTT. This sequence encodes CASSAGTTNTGELFF.

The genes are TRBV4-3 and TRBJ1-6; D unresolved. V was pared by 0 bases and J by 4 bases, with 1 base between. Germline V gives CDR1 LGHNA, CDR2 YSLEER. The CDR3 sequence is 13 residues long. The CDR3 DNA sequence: TGCGCCAGCAGCCAAGATTATAATTCACCCCTCCACTTT. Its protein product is CASSQDYNSPLHF.

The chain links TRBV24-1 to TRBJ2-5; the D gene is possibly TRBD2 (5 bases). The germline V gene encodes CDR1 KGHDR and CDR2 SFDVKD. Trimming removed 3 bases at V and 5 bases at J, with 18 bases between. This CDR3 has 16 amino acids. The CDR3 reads CATSDPIHGEKETQYF. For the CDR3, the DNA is TGTGCCACCAGTGATCCCATACATGGGGAGAAGGAGACCCAGTACTTC.

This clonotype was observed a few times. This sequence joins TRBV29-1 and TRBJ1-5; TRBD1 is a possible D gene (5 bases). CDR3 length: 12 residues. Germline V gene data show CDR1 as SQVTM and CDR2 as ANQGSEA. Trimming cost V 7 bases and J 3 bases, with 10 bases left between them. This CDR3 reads CSGGEPNQPQHF. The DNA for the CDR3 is TGCAGCGGGGGGGAGCCCAATCAGCCCCAGCATTTT. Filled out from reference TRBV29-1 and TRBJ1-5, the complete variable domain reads SAVISQKPSRDICQRGTSLTIQCQVDSQVTMMFWYRQQPGQSLTLIATANQGSEATYESGFVIDKFPISRPNLTFSTLTVSNMSPEDSSIYLCSGGEPNQPQHFGDGTRLSIL.

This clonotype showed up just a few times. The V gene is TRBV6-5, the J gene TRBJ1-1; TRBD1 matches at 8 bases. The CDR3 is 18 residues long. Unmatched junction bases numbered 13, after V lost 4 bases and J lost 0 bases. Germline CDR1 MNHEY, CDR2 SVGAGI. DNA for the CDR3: TGTGCCAGCAGTTCCGAAATGGGACAGGCACTGGTGAACACTGAAGCTTTCTTT. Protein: CASSSEMGQALVNTEAFF.

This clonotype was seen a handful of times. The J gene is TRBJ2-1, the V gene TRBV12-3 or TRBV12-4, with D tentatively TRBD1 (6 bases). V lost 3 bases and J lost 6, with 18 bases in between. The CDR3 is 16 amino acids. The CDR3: CASSFSIQGSINEQFF. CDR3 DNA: TGTGCCAGCAGTTTCTCCATACAGGGTTCGATCAATGAGCAGTTCTTC.

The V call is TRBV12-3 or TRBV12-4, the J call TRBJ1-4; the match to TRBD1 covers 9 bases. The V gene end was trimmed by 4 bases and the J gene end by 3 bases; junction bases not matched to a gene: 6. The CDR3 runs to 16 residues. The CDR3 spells CASSSGTGSANEKLFF. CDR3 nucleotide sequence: TGTGCCAGCAGTTCCGGGACAGGGTCAGCTAATGAAAAACTGTTTTTT.

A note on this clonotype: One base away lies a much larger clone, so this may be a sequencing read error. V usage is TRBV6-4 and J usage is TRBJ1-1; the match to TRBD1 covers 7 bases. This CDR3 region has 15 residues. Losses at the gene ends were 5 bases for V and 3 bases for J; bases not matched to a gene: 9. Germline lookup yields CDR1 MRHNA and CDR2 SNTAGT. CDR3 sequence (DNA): TGTGCCAGCAGTCAAAACGCAGGGGGTTACACTGAAGCTTTCTTT. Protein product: CASSQNAGGYTEAFF.

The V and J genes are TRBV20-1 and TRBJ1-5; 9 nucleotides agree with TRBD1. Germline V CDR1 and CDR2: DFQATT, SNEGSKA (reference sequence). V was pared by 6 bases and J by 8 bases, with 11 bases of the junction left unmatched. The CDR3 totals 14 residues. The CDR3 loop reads CSAGTGKGREPQHF. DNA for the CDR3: TGCAGTGCGGGGACAGGGAAAGGTCGTGAGCCCCAGCATTTT.

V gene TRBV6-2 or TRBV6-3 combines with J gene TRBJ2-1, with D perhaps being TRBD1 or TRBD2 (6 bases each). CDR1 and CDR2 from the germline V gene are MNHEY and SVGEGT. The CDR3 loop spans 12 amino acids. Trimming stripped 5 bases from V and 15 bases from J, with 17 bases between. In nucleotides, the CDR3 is TGTGCCAGCAGTCCGGGGGAACAGGGTTGGTTCTTC. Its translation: CASSPGEQGWFF.

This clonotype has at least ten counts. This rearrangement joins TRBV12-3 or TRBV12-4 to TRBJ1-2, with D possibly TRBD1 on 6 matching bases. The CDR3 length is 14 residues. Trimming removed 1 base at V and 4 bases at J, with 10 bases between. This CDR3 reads CASSLGQALYGYTF. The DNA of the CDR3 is TGTGCCAGCAGTTTAGGACAGGCTCTCTATGGCTACACCTTC.

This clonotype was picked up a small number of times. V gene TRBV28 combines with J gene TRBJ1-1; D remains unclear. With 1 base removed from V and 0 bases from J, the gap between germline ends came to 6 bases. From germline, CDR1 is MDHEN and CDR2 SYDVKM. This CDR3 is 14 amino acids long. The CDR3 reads CASSLFKMNTEAFF. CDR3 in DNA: TGTGCCAGCAGTTTATTCAAGATGAACACTGAAGCTTTCTTT.

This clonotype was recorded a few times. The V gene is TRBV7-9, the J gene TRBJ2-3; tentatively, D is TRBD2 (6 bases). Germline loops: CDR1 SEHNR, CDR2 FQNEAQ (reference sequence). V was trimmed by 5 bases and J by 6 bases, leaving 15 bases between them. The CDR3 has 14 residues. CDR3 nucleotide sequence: TGTGCCAGCAGCCGACTAGATGCCGGGGATACGCAGTATTTT. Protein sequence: CASSRLDAGDTQYF.

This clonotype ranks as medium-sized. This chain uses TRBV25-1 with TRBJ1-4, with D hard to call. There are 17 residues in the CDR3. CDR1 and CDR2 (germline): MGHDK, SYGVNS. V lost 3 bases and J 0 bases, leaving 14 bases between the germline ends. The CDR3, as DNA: TGTGCCAGCAGTGAGCGAGGCCGGGAGACAACTAATGAAAAACTGTTTTTT. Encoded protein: CASSERGRETTNEKLFF.

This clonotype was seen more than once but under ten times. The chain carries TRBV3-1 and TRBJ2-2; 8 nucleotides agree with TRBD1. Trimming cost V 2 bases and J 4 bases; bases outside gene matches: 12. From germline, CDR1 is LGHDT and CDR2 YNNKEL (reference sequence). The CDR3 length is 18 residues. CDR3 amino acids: CASSQPGVRQGTTGELFF. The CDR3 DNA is TGTGCCAGCAGCCAACCGGGGGTCAGACAGGGGACCACCGGGGAGCTGTTTTTT.

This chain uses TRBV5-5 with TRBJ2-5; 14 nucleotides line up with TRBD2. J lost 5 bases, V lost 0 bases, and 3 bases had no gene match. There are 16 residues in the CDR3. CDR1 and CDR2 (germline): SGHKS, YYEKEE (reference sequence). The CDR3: CASSLGLAGGRETQYF. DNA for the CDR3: TGTGCCAGCAGCTTGGGACTAGCGGGGGGGCGGGAGACCCAGTACTTC.

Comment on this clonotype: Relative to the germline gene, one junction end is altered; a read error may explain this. For the CDR3, the DNA is TGTGCCAGCAGCTCGGCACAGGGGTACTATGGCGACACCTTC. It specifies CASSSAQGYYGDTF. The chain combines TRBV13 with TRBJ1-2, with 7 bases lining up with TRBD1. This CDR3 is 14 amino acids long. Germline assignment: CDR1 PRHDT and CDR2 FYEKMQ (reference sequence).

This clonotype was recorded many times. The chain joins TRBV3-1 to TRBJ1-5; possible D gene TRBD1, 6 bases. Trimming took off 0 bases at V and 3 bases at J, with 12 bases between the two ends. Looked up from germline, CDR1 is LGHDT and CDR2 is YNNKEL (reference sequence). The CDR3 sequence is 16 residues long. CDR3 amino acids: CASSQDYDRYNQPQHF. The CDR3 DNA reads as TGTGCCAGCAGCCAAGATTACGACAGGTACAATCAGCCCCAGCATTTT.

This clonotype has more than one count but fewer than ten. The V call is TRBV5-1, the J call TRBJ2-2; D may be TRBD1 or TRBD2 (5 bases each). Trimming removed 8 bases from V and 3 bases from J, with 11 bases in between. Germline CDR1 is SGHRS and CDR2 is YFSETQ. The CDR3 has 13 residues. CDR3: CASTRDDTGELFF. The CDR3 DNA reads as TGCGCCAGTACACGGGACGACACCGGGGAGCTGTTTTTT.

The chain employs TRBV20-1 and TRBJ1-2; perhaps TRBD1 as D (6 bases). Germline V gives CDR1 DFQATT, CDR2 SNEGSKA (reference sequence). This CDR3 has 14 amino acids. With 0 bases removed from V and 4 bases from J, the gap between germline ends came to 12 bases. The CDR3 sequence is CSARDSRTAYGYTF. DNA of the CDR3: TGCAGTGCTAGAGATTCTCGGACAGCCTATGGCTACACCTTC.

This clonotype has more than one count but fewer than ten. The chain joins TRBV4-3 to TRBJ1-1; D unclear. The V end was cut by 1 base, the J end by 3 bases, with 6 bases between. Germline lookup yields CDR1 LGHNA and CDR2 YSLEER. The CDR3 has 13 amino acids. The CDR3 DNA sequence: TGCGCCAGCAGCCAAGTTACCGACACTGAAGCTTTCTTT. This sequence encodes CASSQVTDTEAFF.